The sequence of this T cell receptor (beta chain) was determined in a study of spatial heterogeneity in lung cancer. General study points: In blood, ubiquitous expanded tumor TCRs appeared more at resection than follow-up.

Germline-derived CDR1 and CDR2 are LGHDT and YNNKEL (reference sequence). This CDR3 is 13 amino acids long. The trim removed 3 bases at V and 14 bases at J, leaving 7 bases unmatched. The study tagged each TCR cDNA molecule with a unique molecular identifier. TCRdb independently ran MiXCR on the 5' RACE reads; one entry per CDR3 protein. The profile shows around 45,000 distinct CDR3 sequences, roughly 20% of them singletons. This clonotype showed up just a few times. The antigen is undetermined. The time point: blood at routine non-recurrence follow-up after resection. Unsorted whole RNA of tumor, nontumor lung or frozen PBMC was sequenced.

This specimen was PBMCs, taken at follow-up. The chain carries TRBV3-1 and TRBJ2-1; 10 nucleotides agree with TRBD2. The TCR originated in a female donor with early-stage non-small cell lung cancer. The CDR3 sequence is CASSHLDGTSEFF. The CDR3 DNA sequence: TGTGCCAGCAGCCATCTCGACGGGACTAGCGAGTTCTTC.